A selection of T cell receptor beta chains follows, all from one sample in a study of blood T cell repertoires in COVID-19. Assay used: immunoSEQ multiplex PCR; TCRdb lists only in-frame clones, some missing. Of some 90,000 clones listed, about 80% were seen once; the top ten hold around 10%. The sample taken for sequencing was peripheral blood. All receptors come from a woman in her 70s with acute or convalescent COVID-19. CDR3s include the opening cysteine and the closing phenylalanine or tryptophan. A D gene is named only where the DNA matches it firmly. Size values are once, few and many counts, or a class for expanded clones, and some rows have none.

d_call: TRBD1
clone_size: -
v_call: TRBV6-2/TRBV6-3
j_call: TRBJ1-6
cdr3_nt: TGTGCCAGCAGTTCCCCCGGGACAGGGGATTCACCCCTCCACTTT
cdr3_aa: CASSSPGTGDSPLHF

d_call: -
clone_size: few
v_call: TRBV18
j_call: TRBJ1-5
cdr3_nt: TGTGCCAGCTCACCGATGGGGCAAGGTCAGCCCCAGCATTTT
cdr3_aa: CASSPMGQGQPQHF

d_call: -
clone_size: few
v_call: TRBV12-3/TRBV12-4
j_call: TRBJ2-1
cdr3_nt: TGTGCCAGCAGTTTAACTGGTAACAATGAGCAGTTCTTC
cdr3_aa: CASSLTGNNEQFF

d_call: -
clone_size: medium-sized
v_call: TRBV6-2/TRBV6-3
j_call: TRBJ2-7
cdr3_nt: TGTGCCAGCAGTTACTCGGCTCACGGAGGGCTTGTGCAGTACTTC
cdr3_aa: CASSYSAHGGLVQYF

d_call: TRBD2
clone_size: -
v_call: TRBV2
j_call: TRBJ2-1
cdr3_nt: TGTGCCAGCAGTGAGTTCGCCGGGGGGGCTGAAGAGCAGTTCTTC
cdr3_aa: CASSEFAGGAEEQFF

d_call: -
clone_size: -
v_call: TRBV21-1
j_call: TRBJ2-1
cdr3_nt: TGTGCCAGCAGCAAAGCTCGCGGGGGTTTCTTC
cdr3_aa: CASSKARGGFF

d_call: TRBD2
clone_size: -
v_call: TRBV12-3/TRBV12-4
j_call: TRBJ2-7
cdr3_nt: TGTGCCAGCAGTTTGGGCGGGAGCTACGAGCAGTACTTC
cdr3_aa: CASSLGGSYEQYF

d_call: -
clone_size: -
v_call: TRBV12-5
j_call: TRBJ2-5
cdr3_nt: TGTGCTAGTGGTTTTGGGGGCGTCGGAGAGACCCAGTACTTC
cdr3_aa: CASGFGGVGETQYF

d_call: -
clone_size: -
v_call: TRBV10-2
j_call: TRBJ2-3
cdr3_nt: TGCGCCAGCAGTGAGTGGGCGAATGCTGTCGGAGATACGCAGTATTTT
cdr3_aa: CASSEWANAVGDTQYF

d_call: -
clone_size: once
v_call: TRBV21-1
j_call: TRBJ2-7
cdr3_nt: TGTGCCAGCAGATTCGGCAGGTTCGAGCAGTACTTC
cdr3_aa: CASRFGRFEQYF

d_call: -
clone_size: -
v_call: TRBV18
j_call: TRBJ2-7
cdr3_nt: TGTGCCAGCTCACCACTCGGTGGGGAGTCCTACGAGCAGTACTTC
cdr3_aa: CASSPLGGESYEQYF

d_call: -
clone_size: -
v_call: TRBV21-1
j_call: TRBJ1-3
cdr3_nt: TGTGCCAGCAGCAGCCCGACAGGAGACTCTGGAAACACCATATATTTT
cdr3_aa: CASSSPTGDSGNTIYF

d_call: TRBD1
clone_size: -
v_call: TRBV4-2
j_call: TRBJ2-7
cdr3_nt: TGTGCCAGCAGCTTCGGACAGGGGGCGGACGAGCAGTACTTC
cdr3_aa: CASSFGQGADEQYF

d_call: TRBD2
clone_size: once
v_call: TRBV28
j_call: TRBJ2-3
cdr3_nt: TGTGCCAGCAGTTTCACTAGCGGGAGGACAGATACGCAGTATTTT
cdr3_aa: CASSFTSGRTDTQYF

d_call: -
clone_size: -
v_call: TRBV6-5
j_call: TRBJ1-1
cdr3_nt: TGTGCCAGCTTCCGGGGGGCTGAAGCTTTCTTT
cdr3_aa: CASFRGAEAFF

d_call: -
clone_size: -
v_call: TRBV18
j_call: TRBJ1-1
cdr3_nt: TGTGCCAGCTCTCCTTCAGGGGTGGGGACTGAAGCTTTCTTT
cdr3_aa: CASSPSGVGTEAFF

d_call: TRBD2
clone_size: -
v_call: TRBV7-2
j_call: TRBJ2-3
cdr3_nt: TGTGCCAGCAGCTTATCCGGGGGGGCAATAGATACGCAGTATTTT
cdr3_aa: CASSLSGGAIDTQYF

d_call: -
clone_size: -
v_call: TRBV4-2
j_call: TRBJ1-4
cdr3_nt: TGTGCCAGCAGCCCCGAGGGAACAACTAATGAAAAACTGTTTTTT
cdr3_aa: CASSPEGTTNEKLFF

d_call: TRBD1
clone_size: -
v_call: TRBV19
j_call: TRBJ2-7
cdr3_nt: TGTGCCAGTAGTACACAGGGGACCGACTACGAGCAGTACTTC
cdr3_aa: CASSTQGTDYEQYF

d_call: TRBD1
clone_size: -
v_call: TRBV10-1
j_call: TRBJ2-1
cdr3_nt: TGCGCCAGCAGTGAGTTCCGGGACAGAAACAACAATGAGCAGTTCTTC
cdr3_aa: CASSEFRDRNNNEQFF

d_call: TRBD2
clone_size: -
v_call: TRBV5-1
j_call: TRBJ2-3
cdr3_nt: TGCGCCAGCAGCTCCGGACTAGCGAGCACAGATACGCAGTATTTT
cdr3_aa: CASSSGLASTDTQYF

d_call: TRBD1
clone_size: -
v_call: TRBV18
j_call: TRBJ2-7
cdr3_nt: TGTGCCAGCTCACCTTTCCGGGACAGGGACCACGAGCAGTACTTC
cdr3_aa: CASSPFRDRDHEQYF

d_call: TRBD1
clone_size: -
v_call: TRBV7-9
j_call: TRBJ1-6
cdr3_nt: TGTGCCAGCAGCGTAGACAGGGGACTTTCACCCCTCCACTTT
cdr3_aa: CASSVDRGLSPLHF